The clone carrying this T cell receptor (beta chain) was counted a few times. The data were taken from a study of T-cell reconstitution after alpha-beta-depleted transplantation in children. The library targeted TCRbeta and was prepared with unique molecular identifiers. TCRdb re-derived calls from the PCR reads in MiXCR, one entry per CDR3 protein. Here the sample spans roughly 280,000 distinct CDR3 sequences, approximately 10% being singletons. The CDR3 spans 19 residues. Germline trimming cut 5 bases from V and 4 bases from J; bases unmatched to any gene: 17. Germline V lookup: CDR1 MRHNA, CDR2 SNTAGT.

The V gene is TRBV6-4, the J gene TRBJ2-1; TRBD2 matches at 10 bases. This TCR derives from a male patient between 2 and 10 years old who had a stem cell transplant for chronic granulomatous disease, so the T cells may come from the graft donor. The sample consisted of peripheral blood, taken 180 days after TCRalphabeta/CD19-depleted stem cell transplant. This chain's CDR3 is CASSRPGRASGSEYNEQFF. The CDR3 DNA is TGTGCCAGCAGTCGACCGGGACGGGCTAGCGGGAGCGAGTACAATGAGCAGTTCTTC.